The 29 T cell receptor beta chains below all came from one sample that was sequenced in a study of blood T cell repertoires in COVID-19 (TCRdb year 2020). Libraries were constructed by the immunoSEQ multiplex PCR assay. In TCRdb, the immuneACCESS table is reduced to in-frame sequences with V and J assigned. These tables do not hold every clone; where another copy was compared, an unresolved V gene accounts for under half, and the others remain unexplained. The sample table holds over 200,000 clones, of which around 80% were seen once. Of the sample, less than 20% falls within the top ten clones. The material sequenced was peripheral blood. The receptors originated from an elderly woman with active or convalescent COVID-19.

V usage is TRBV11-3 and J usage is TRBJ1-4, with 9 bases matching TRBD1. V gave up 1 base and J gave up 8 bases; unmatched junction bases: 5. This CDR3 contains 15 residues. The germline V gene has CDR1 SGHNT and CDR2 YENEEA. The CDR3, as DNA: TGTGCCAGCAGCTTAGGCGGGACAGGGATGGAAAAACTGTTTTTT. Encoded protein: CASSLGGTGMEKLFF.

The chain carries TRBV7-2 and TRBJ2-1, with 14 positions matching TRBD2. In germline, CDR1 is SGHTA, CDR2 FQGNSA. V shed 1 base and J 0 bases; nucleotides not matched to a gene: 2. The length of the CDR3 is 18 residues. The CDR3, as DNA: TGTGCCAGCAGCTTAGTAGGGACTAGCGGGAGCTCCTACAATGAGCAGTTCTTC. This translates into CASSLVGTSGSSYNEQFF.

V and J are TRBV6-6 and TRBJ1-2; TRBD1 aligns across 8 bases. The germline V gene has CDR1 MNHNY and CDR2 SVGAGI (reference sequence). V shed 4 bases and J 7 bases; nucleotides not matched to a gene: 5. The CDR3 is 13 amino acids. The CDR3 DNA sequence: TGTGCCAGCAGTTCGCGACAGGGGTTTGGCTACACCTTC. This sequence encodes CASSSRQGFGYTF.

The gene calls are TRBV19 and TRBJ1-2; 7 bases agree with TRBD1. Trimming cost V 5 bases and J 0 bases; bases outside gene matches: 6. CDR3 length: 15 residues. Germline CDR1 and CDR2: LNHDA and SQIVND (reference sequence). The CDR3 loop reads CASSAPTGTNYGYTF. As DNA, the CDR3 is TGTGCCAGTAGTGCCCCGACAGGGACTAACTATGGCTACACCTTC.

The chain uses TRBV7-2 and TRBJ2-7; D may be TRBD1 (6 bases). Trimming pared 5 bases from V and 5 bases from J, leaving 13 bases between. Germline CDR1 and CDR2: SGHTA and FQGNSA. This CDR3 spans 13 amino acids. DNA of the CDR3: TGTGCCAGCAGCCGAAGGTCAGGGGACGAGCAGTACTTC. Translating gives CASSRRSGDEQYF.

This sequence joins TRBV12-5 and TRBJ1-5, with TRBD1 matching 9 bases. Germline-derived CDR1 and CDR2 are LGHNT and FRNRAP. V gave up 6 bases and J gave up 3 bases; unmatched junction bases: 15. This CDR3 has 18 amino acids. Here the CDR3 DNA reads TGTGCTAGTGGCCCGACCACAACCGGGACAGGGATCAATCAGCCCCAGCATTTT. Its translation is CASGPTTTGTGINQPQHF.

This chain joins TRBV18 and TRBJ1-2; D gene unclear. With 2 bases removed from V and 4 bases from J, the gap between germline ends came to 14 bases. Germline CDR1 KGHSH, CDR2 LQKENI. The length of the CDR3 is 15 residues. The DNA of the CDR3 is TGTGCCAGCTCACCAGGGCAAGTAGGTACCTATGGCTACACCTTC. Protein sequence: CASSPGQVGTYGYTF.

The CDR3 sequence: CSVSDRVNEQYF. In DNA, the CDR3 is TGCAGCGTTTCCGACAGGGTTAACGAGCAGTACTTC. The genes are TRBV29-1 and TRBJ2-7; TRBD1 matches 7 bases. The CDR3 has 12 residues. With V trimmed by 5 bases and J by 5 bases, 6 bases remained unmatched. Germline loops: CDR1 SQVTM, CDR2 ANQGSEA.

This chain links TRBV9 with TRBJ2-3, with 8 bases identical to TRBD2. CDR3 length: 16 amino acids. The V gene's germline CDR1 is SGDLS and CDR2 YYNGEE. Trimming at V came to 3 bases and at J to 1 base, leaving 7 bases not matched to a gene. CDR3 sequence: CASSALGLARTDTQYF. CDR3 bases: TGTGCCAGCAGCGCCCTAGGACTAGCTCGCACAGATACGCAGTATTTT.

Only one count was recorded for this clone. The CDR3 DNA sequence: TGTGCCAGCAGCCATGGCGGGGGTCAGCCCCAGCATTTT. Protein sequence: CASSHGGGQPQHF. The chain couples TRBV3-1 (or the pseudogene TRBV3-2) to TRBJ1-5; TRBD1 is a possible D gene (5 bases). Trimming left V 3 bases short and J 6 bases short, with 9 bases between. This CDR3 contains 13 residues. Germline CDR1 and CDR2: LGHDT and YNNKEL (reference sequence).

Concerning this clone: Other nucleotide sequences from this sample produce the same CDR3. DNA for the CDR3: TGTGCCAGCTCCCCTAGCGGCAGCACAGATACGCAGTATTTT. Protein product: CASSPSGSTDTQYF. This sequence joins TRBV18 and TRBJ2-3, with 7 positions matching TRBD2. This CDR3 is built from 14 residues. Germline-derived CDR1 and CDR2 are KGHSH and LQKENI. The trim removed 6 bases at V and 0 bases at J, leaving 3 bases unmatched.

The chain combines TRBV7-6 with TRBJ2-3; 13 bases fit TRBD2. The CDR3 has 16 residues. Germline CDR1 is SGHVS and CDR2 is FNYEAQ. The V and J ends lost 5 bases and 6 bases, in that order; junction bases with no gene match: 8. The CDR3 coding sequence is TGTGCCAGCAGCGCCGGACTAGCGGGGGCGGCGGATACGCAGTATTTT. Its translation: CASSAGLAGAADTQYF. The variable domain in full, with the rest retrieved from reference TRBV7-6 and TRBJ2-3, is GAGVSQSPRYKVTKRGQDVALRCDPISGHVSLYWYRQALGQGPEFLTYFNYEAQQDKSGLPNDRFSAERPEGSISTLTIQRTEQRDSAMYRCASSAGLAGAADTQYFGPGTRLTVL.

The chain is built from TRBV5-1 and TRBJ2-3; D is unclear. The CDR3 runs to 15 residues. Trimming removed 0 bases from V and 1 base from J, with 9 bases in between. Germline CDR1 reads SGHRS; CDR2 reads YFSETQ. The CDR3 coding sequence is TGCGCCAGCAGCTTGGAGCCCGTCGGCACAGATACGCAGTATTTT. Translating gives CASSLEPVGTDTQYF.

The chain is built from TRBV29-1 and TRBJ1-1; no clear D. Germline CDR1 reads SQVTM; CDR2 reads ANQGSEA. V gave up 7 bases and J gave up 4 bases, with 19 bases separating them. The CDR3 is 14 residues long. This chain's CDR3 is CSANLPPRFTEAFF. CDR3 DNA sequence: TGCAGCGCCAACCTCCCTCCGAGGTTCACTGAAGCTTTCTTT.

The V and J genes are TRBV7-2 and TRBJ1-2; D ambiguous. In germline, CDR1 is SGHTA, CDR2 FQGNSA. The CDR3 length is 11 residues. The V end lost 6 bases, the J end lost 5 bases, and 7 bases lay between the germline ends. In nucleotides, the CDR3 is TGTGCCAGCAGTACCACTTATGGCTACACCTTC. Translation: CASSTTYGYTF.

This chain joins TRBV11-3 and TRBJ1-2; 12 nucleotides agree with TRBD1. V lost 3 bases and J lost 1; bases outside the gene matches: 12. The V gene's germline CDR1 is SGHNT and CDR2 YENEEA. This CDR3 region has 19 residues. The CDR3 region is CASSFENGTGGDFNYGYTF. CDR3 nucleotides: TGTGCCAGCAGCTTCGAAAATGGGACAGGGGGCGATTTTAACTATGGCTACACCTTC.

The count of this clone is one. The rearrangement joins TRBV12-3 or TRBV12-4 to TRBJ1-6, with D maybe TRBD1 (5 bases). V lost 3 bases to trimming and J lost 12 bases, with 9 bases between them. There are 12 residues in the CDR3. Here the CDR3 reads CASSFSGGPLHF. As DNA, the CDR3 is TGTGCCAGCAGTTTCAGCGGGGGACCCCTCCACTTT.

CDR3 sequence reads: CATAPFRGAETQYF. Here the CDR3 DNA reads TGTGCCACTGCCCCATTCCGGGGAGCGGAGACCCAGTACTTC. J is TRBJ2-5 and V is TRBV6-5; weak D call: TRBD2 (5 bases). The CDR3 length is 14 residues. With 10 bases removed from V and 5 bases from J, the gap between germline ends came to 20 bases. CDR1 is MNHEY and CDR2 is SVGAGI in the germline V gene.

V and J are TRBV4-3 and TRBJ1-6; a weak D match, TRBD1 (6 bases). Between the trimmed V and J ends, which lost 4 bases and 9 bases, there was a span of 19 bases. The germline CDR1 and CDR2 sequences are LGHNA and YSLEER. The CDR3 extends over 16 amino acids. CDR3 protein: CASSLRTQGSGSPLHF. The CDR3 nucleotides are TGCGCCAGCAGCCTGAGAACGCAGGGGAGTGGTTCACCCCTCCACTTT.

The CDR3 region is CASSDQGWTEAFF. DNA of the CDR3: TGTGCCAGCAGTGACCAGGGATGGACTGAAGCTTTCTTT. V usage is TRBV2 and J usage is TRBJ1-1, with D maybe TRBD1 (5 bases). This CDR3 spans 13 amino acids. Per germline, CDR1 SNHLY and CDR2 FYNNEI. The germline V and J ends were trimmed by 3 bases and 5 bases, with 10 bases remaining between them.

This clone was observed a few times. The chain employs TRBV7-9 and TRBJ2-1; possible D gene TRBD1, 5 bases. This CDR3 is built from 14 residues. Trimming took off 10 bases at V and 0 bases at J, with 13 bases between the two ends. The germline V gene has CDR1 SEHNR and CDR2 FQNEAQ (reference sequence). The CDR3 here is CATNPRASYNEQFF. CDR3 DNA sequence: TGTGCCACCAACCCCAGGGCCTCCTACAATGAGCAGTTCTTC.

CDR3 residues: CASRFAGVTEAFF. For the CDR3, the DNA is TGTGCCAGCAGATTCGCCGGGGTCACTGAAGCTTTCTTT. V and J are TRBV7-2 and TRBJ1-1, with unresolved D. The CDR3 is 13 amino acids. Looked up from germline, CDR1 is SGHTA and CDR2 is FQGNSA. With 6 bases removed from V and 4 bases from J, the gap between germline ends came to 12 bases.

This chain uses TRBV12-3 or TRBV12-4 with TRBJ2-7, with TRBD1 as a possible D gene (5 bases). CDR3 length: 11 amino acids. With 6 bases removed from V and 7 bases from J, the gap between germline ends came to 10 bases. In DNA form, the CDR3 reads TGTGCCAGCAGCCGACAGCGAGAGCAGTACTTC. Translation gives CASSRQREQYF.

This clone was counted only a few times. The rearrangement joins TRBV19 to TRBJ2-1; 10 nucleotides line up with TRBD2. There are 15 residues in the CDR3. The V segment lost 5 bases and the J segment 5 bases; nucleotides outside the gene matches: 6. Germline V CDR1 and CDR2: LNHDA, SQIVND (reference sequence). The CDR3 DNA reads TGTGCCAGTAGTGTTTGGACTAGCGGAAACAATGAGCAGTTCTTC. This translates into CASSVWTSGNNEQFF.

The V gene is TRBV7-2, the J gene TRBJ2-5, with 11 bases identical to TRBD1. V lost 5 bases to trimming and J lost 5 bases; unmatched junction nucleotides: 7. Germline assignment: CDR1 SGHTA and CDR2 FQGNSA. CDR3 length equals 15 residues. For the CDR3, the DNA is TGTGCCAGCAGCCTCCTCGGGACAGGGGGGGAGACCCAGTACTTC. This translates into CASSLLGTGGETQYF.

Remarks on this clone: In the same sample, other DNA sequences code for this CDR3. The V gene is TRBV7-3, the J gene TRBJ2-1, with TRBD2 as a possible D gene (5 bases). The CDR3 covers 15 residues. The germline V and J ends were trimmed by 1 base and 0 bases, with 7 bases remaining between them. CDR1 is SGHTA and CDR2 is FQGTGA in the germline V gene. CDR3 sequence reads: CASSLSGSSYNEQFF. The DNA of the CDR3 is TGTGCCAGCAGCTTAAGTGGGAGCTCCTACAATGAGCAGTTCTTC.

The gene calls are TRBV11-2 and TRBJ2-7, with D hard to call. CDR3 size: 12 residues. Trimming left V 3 bases short and J 2 bases short, with 5 bases between. Germline values: CDR1 SGHAT, CDR2 FQNNGV. CDR3 sequence (DNA): TGTGCCAGCAGCTTGACAACCTACGAGCAGTACTTC. Its protein is CASSLTTYEQYF.

The gene calls are TRBV29-1 and TRBJ2-3; 7 nucleotides agree with TRBD1. Germline assignment: CDR1 SQVTM and CDR2 ANQGSEA. Trimming at V came to 2 bases and at J to 4 bases, leaving 6 bases not matched to a gene. This CDR3 comprises 14 residues. The DNA for the CDR3 is TGCAGCGTTGAAACCACAGGGGTGGCAGATACGCAGTATTTT. As protein: CSVETTGVADTQYF.

In its sample, this clone was seen a few times. This chain joins TRBV30 and TRBJ1-1, with D perhaps matching TRBD1 (5 bases). Trimming left V 5 bases short and J 5 bases short, with 15 bases between. This CDR3 has 13 residues. Looked up from germline, CDR1 is GTSNPN and CDR2 is SVGIG (reference sequence). Here the CDR3 reads CAWDPGRETEAFF. The CDR3 bases are TGTGCCTGGGACCCGGGACGGGAGACTGAAGCTTTCTTT.